What follows describes a single T cell receptor (beta chain). The target antigen is unknown. The data belong to a study of cytomegalovirus exposure and HLA in healthy donors. Across the study: Around 81% of 350 to 400 genotyped donors fell in the Caucasian-associated ancestry cluster. Study findings and constraints: In a later analysis, the majority of CMV-associated beta chains seemingly showed HLA restriction. Per a later analysis, about 15,000 TCR beta sequences showed association with HLA alleles at 0.05 false discovery rate. Overall, approximately 150 TCR beta chains were annotated as cytomegalovirus-associated.

V lost 4 bases, J lost 4 bases, and 6 bases stayed unmatched. The CDR3 consists of 14 residues. CDR1 is SQVTM, CDR2 ANQGSEA, per germline. Primers for the PCR totalled 60 Vbeta and 13 Jbeta. Clones were read by immunoSEQ multiplex PCR, and TCRdb kept only the in-frame ones, dropping some. The data contain fewer than 200,000 clones, around 83% of them singletons. The rearrangement links TRBV29-1 to TRBJ2-3, with TRBD1 matching over 9 bases. The sample taken for sequencing was PBMCs. The clonotype comes from a girl aged 2 to 9 in good health and CMV-seropositive. The CDR3 DNA sequence: TGCAGCGTTGGGCGGGACAGGGTAGCAGATACGCAGTATTTT. As protein: CSVGRDRVADTQYF.